The rows below give T cell receptor beta chains drawn from one sample of a study of HIV-infected patients and healthy controls. TCRdb passed the 5' RACE reads through MiXCR, listing each CDR3 protein once. The table shows thousands of distinct CDR3 sequences, with 7% to 10% occurring only once. Sequenced here: blood, sampled before antiretroviral therapy. The receptors originated from an adult with HIV infection. The CDR3 runs from the conserved cysteine through the conserved F or W. D genes are given only for firm matches. Size is stated as once, few, many or a size class.

TRBV6-2/TRBV6-3	NA	TRBJ2-1	medium-sized	TGTGCCATCGAAGACGCCAACAATGAGCAGTTCTTC	CAIEDANNEQFF
TRBV7-3	NA	TRBJ1-2	many	TGTGCCAGCAGCTTAACGACGGGTGGTGGCTACACCTTC	CASSLTTGGGYTF
TRBV24-1	TRBD2	TRBJ2-1	medium-sized	TGTGCCACCAGTGGGGGGGGACTAGCGGGAGGATCTACCTACAATGAGCAGTTCTTC	CATSGGGLAGGSTYNEQFF
TRBV7-3	TRBD2	TRBJ2-1	medium-sized	TGTGCCAGCAGCTTACTAGCGGGAGGGGGTAATGAGCAGTTCTTC	CASSLLAGGGNEQFF
TRBV7-2	TRBD2	TRBJ2-1	medium-sized	TGTGCCAGCAGCTTCCCTCGAACTAGCGGGAGTCAGTTCTTC	CASSFPRTSGSQFF
TRBV19	NA	TRBJ1-3	many	TGTGCCAGTAGTATTGGATACACCATATATTTT	CASSIGYTIYF
TRBV6-1	NA	TRBJ2-2	many	TGTGCCAGCAAGTCTATATGGAACACCGGGGAGCTGTTTTTT	CASKSIWNTGELFF
TRBV2	TRBD1	TRBJ1-5	medium-sized	TGTGCCAGTACTGGACAGGGCCAAAATCAGCCCCAGCATTTT	CASTGQGQNQPQHF
TRBV5-4	TRBD2	TRBJ2-1	few	TGTGCCAGCAGCTTGAACCGTGCTAGCGGTTACAATGAGCAGTTCTTC	CASSLNRASGYNEQFF
TRBV5-1	TRBD2	TRBJ2-1	many	TGCGCCAGCAGCTTAAGCGGGAGCTCCTACAATGAGCAGTTCTTC	CASSLSGSSYNEQFF
TRBV3-1	TRBD2	TRBJ2-1	many	TGTGCCAGCAGCCTCTCCGGGGGGAGGAACTACAATGAGCAGTTCTTC	CASSLSGGRNYNEQFF
TRBV6-5	NA	TRBJ2-5	many	TGTGCCAGCAGTTATGTGGAGCACCAAGAGACCCAGTACTTC	CASSYVEHQETQYF